What follows are 24 T cell receptor beta chains derived from one specimen sequenced in a study of blood T cell repertoires in COVID-19. Sequencing used immunoSEQ multiplex PCR; TCRdb keeps in-frame clones, though not all of them. This sample has over 150,000 clones, with 84% found just once. The sequencing sample was made of peripheral blood. The source of these receptors is a man aged 18 to 29 with active or convalescent COVID-19.

This clone was observed many times. Other DNA variants within this sample encode the same CDR3. This chain links TRBV19 with TRBJ2-2; D is unclear. CDR1 and CDR2 from the germline V gene are LNHDA and SQIVND (reference sequence). The CDR3 runs to 14 residues. V lost 2 bases and J 1 base, leaving 5 bases between the germline ends. Here the CDR3 reads CASSISRNTGELFF. The CDR3 DNA reads TGTGCCAGTAGTATATCCAGGAACACCGGGGAGCTGTTTTTT.

V gene TRBV27 combines with J gene TRBJ1-2; 11 bases are a match to TRBD1. The CDR3 loop spans 13 amino acids. V shed 5 bases and J 4 bases; nucleotides not matched to a gene: 0. CDR1 and CDR2 from the germline V gene are MNHEY and SMNVEV (reference sequence). CDR3 loop: CASSGTGGYGYTF. DNA of the CDR3: TGTGCCAGCAGTGGGACAGGGGGCTATGGCTACACCTTC.

This clone has ten or more counts. V usage is TRBV6-4 and J usage is TRBJ2-3, with TRBD1 matching over 10 bases. This CDR3 has 15 amino acids. Germline assignment: CDR1 MRHNA and CDR2 SNTAGT. With V trimmed by 2 bases and J by 1 base, 0 bases remained unmatched. CDR3 protein: CASSDGTGGTDTQYF. The CDR3 DNA follows: TGTGCCAGCAGTGACGGGACAGGGGGCACAGATACGCAGTATTTT.

This clone was detected only once. The chain links TRBV11-2 to TRBJ2-7; tentatively, D is TRBD2 (6 bases). Germline V gene sequence: CDR1 SGHAT, CDR2 FQNNGV. The V end was cut by 6 bases, the J end by 5 bases, with 17 bases between. This CDR3 has 14 amino acids. The CDR3 region is CASSPPGLRDEQYF. In DNA form, the CDR3 reads TGTGCCAGCAGTCCACCGGGACTGAGGGACGAGCAGTACTTC.

The CDR3 protein is CASSPGQGPTDTQYF. CDR3 bases: TGTGCCAGCAGCCCTGGACAGGGTCCCACAGATACGCAGTATTTT. The chain uses TRBV7-3 and TRBJ2-3; 8 positions agree with TRBD1. CDR3 size: 15 residues. The germline V gene encodes CDR1 SGHTA and CDR2 FQGTGA. The V and J ends lost 5 bases and 2 bases, in that order; junction bases with no gene match: 6. Using reference TRBV7-3 and TRBJ2-3 for the parts outside the CDR3, the full variable domain is GAGVSQTPSNKVTEKGKYVELRCDPISGHTALYWYRQSLGQGPEFLIYFQGTGAADDSGLPNDRFFAVRPEGSVSTLKIQRTERGDSAVYLCASSPGQGPTDTQYFGPGTRLTVL.

This clone was recorded once. CDR3 residues: CASSSETGGGARQPQHF. The DNA for the CDR3 is TGTGCCAGCAGCAGCGAGACAGGGGGCGGGGCACGTCAGCCCCAGCATTTT. The V and J genes are TRBV27 and TRBJ1-5; TRBD1 aligns across 10 bases. Germline trimming cut 6 bases from V and 6 bases from J; bases unmatched to any gene: 14. In germline, CDR1 is MNHEY, CDR2 SMNVEV (reference sequence). The CDR3 is 17 amino acids.

The chain couples TRBV28 to TRBJ1-2, with 9 bases that match TRBD1. The CDR3 sequence is 13 residues long. Unmatched junction bases numbered 0, after V lost 4 bases and J lost 3 bases. CDR1 MDHEN and CDR2 SYDVKM come from the germline V gene. The CDR3 coding sequence is TGTGCCAGCAGTTGGGACAGGGACTATGGCTACACCTTC. This encodes CASSWDRDYGYTF.

The rearrangement joins TRBV6-5 to TRBJ1-1; a weak D match, TRBD1 (6 bases). Germline V lookup: CDR1 MNHEY, CDR2 SVGAGI. V lost 6 bases, J lost 1 base, and 9 bases lay in between. The CDR3 loop spans 13 amino acids. The CDR3 spells CASSGTPNTEAFF. CDR3 bases: TGTGCCAGCAGCGGGACACCGAACACTGAAGCTTTCTTT.

The CDR3 is CASSPNRGLGYGYTF. The CDR3 DNA reads as TGTGCCAGCAGTCCTAACAGGGGTTTAGGCTATGGCTACACCTTC. This chain connects TRBV2 to TRBJ1-2, with 7 bases lining up with TRBD1. From germline, CDR1 is SNHLY and CDR2 FYNNEI. The V segment lost 5 bases and the J segment 4 bases; nucleotides outside the gene matches: 10. The CDR3 covers 15 residues.

This chain joins TRBV30 and TRBJ1-2; D unclear. Trimming removed 3 bases at V and 3 bases at J, with 14 bases between. This CDR3 has 14 residues. From germline, CDR1 is GTSNPN and CDR2 SVGIG (reference sequence). CDR3 amino acids: CAWRRTGIDYGYTF. The CDR3 DNA sequence: TGTGCCTGGAGACGAACGGGGATCGACTATGGCTACACCTTC.

CDR3 nucleotides: TGTGCCAGCAGCCCTGGGGGCTCCTCGACCCACAATGAGCAGTTCTTC. It specifies CASSPGGSSTHNEQFF. The chain recombines TRBV5-5 with TRBJ2-1; tentative D call: TRBD1 (6 bases). CDR1 is SGHKS, CDR2 YYEKEE, per germline (reference sequence). This CDR3 is 16 amino acids long. Trimming took 4 bases from V and 5 from J, leaving 19 bases between them.

This clone was detected once. J is TRBJ1-2 and V is TRBV5-1; 7 nucleotides line up with TRBD1. Per germline, CDR1 SGHRS and CDR2 YFSETQ. Trimming cost V 2 bases and J 0 bases; bases outside gene matches: 13. There are 18 residues in the CDR3. In nucleotides, the CDR3 is TGCGCCAGCAGCTTATACAGGGGATCTGTTGGGACTAACTATGGCTACACCTTC. Its protein product is CASSLYRGSVGTNYGYTF.

The chain combines TRBV7-2 with TRBJ2-5; 7 nucleotides line up with TRBD2. Germline loops: CDR1 SGHTA, CDR2 FQGNSA. Trimming at V came to 1 base and at J to 5 bases, leaving 7 bases not matched to a gene. CDR3 length equals 15 residues. The CDR3 bases are TGTGCCAGCAGCTTAGTGGCGGGGGAGGGGGAGACCCAGTACTTC. Translated: CASSLVAGEGETQYF.

This clone was seen once. This rearrangement joins TRBV5-1 to TRBJ1-6; 10 bases are shared with TRBD1. The CDR3 length is 16 residues. CDR1 SGHRS and CDR2 YFSETQ come from the germline V gene. The V segment lost 2 bases and the J segment 8 bases; nucleotides outside the gene matches: 7. This CDR3 is CASSLPTGGADSPLHF. The CDR3 DNA sequence: TGCGCCAGCAGCTTACCGACAGGGGGCGCCGATTCACCCCTCCACTTT.

This clone appeared once. This sequence joins TRBV7-9 and TRBJ1-2, with D tentatively TRBD1 (6 bases). The germline CDR1 and CDR2 sequences are SEHNR and FQNEAQ (reference sequence). Trimming cost V 1 base and J 7 bases, with 13 bases left between them. This CDR3 spans 14 amino acids. CDR3 residues: CASSLDRANSGYTF. Written as DNA, the CDR3 is TGTGCCAGCAGCTTAGACAGGGCGAACAGTGGCTACACCTTC.

The chain employs TRBV5-5 and TRBJ2-1; perhaps TRBD1 as D (5 bases). Germline CDR1 reads SGHKS; CDR2 reads YYEKEE (reference sequence). The CDR3 is made up of 15 amino acids. V shed 5 bases and J shed 0 bases, with 12 bases lying between them. The CDR3 here is CASRTVPTSYNEQFF. CDR3 in DNA: TGTGCCAGCAGGACAGTCCCCACCTCCTACAATGAGCAGTTCTTC.

This sequence joins TRBV6-6 and TRBJ1-1; D perhaps matches TRBD1 (5 bases). Germline V CDR1 and CDR2: MNHNY, SVGAGI (reference sequence). The CDR3 has 15 residues. The V and J ends lost 4 bases and 8 bases respectively, with 20 bases between them. CDR3 in amino acids: CASSSSGGDHEEAFF. The CDR3 DNA reads as TGTGCCAGCAGTTCCTCGGGAGGGGACCACGAGGAAGCTTTCTTT.

Here the CDR3 DNA reads TGTGCCTGGAGTGTAGGGGCGCTAGCGGGGCAAGAGACCCAGTACTTC. Protein product: CAWSVGALAGQETQYF. This chain joins TRBV30 and TRBJ2-5, with 9 bases aligning to TRBD2. This CDR3 contains 16 residues. Germline CDR1 is GTSNPN and CDR2 is SVGIG (reference sequence). V shed 0 bases, J shed 2 bases, and the junction held 7 bases outside the gene matches. The full variable domain, with the rest looked up from reference TRBV30 and TRBJ2-5, is SQTIHQWPATLVQPVGSPLSLECTVEGTSNPNLYWYRQAAGRGLQLLFYSVGIGQISSEVPQNLSASRPQDRQFILSSKKLLLSDSGFYLCAWSVGALAGQETQYFGPGTRLLVL.

The chain recombines TRBV18 with TRBJ1-1, with a weak D call TRBD1 (5 bases). CDR3 size: 14 residues. Trimming cost V 2 bases and J 5 bases, with 12 bases left between them. The V gene's germline CDR1 is KGHSH and CDR2 LQKENI. This CDR3 reads CASSPAGGETEAFF. In DNA form, the CDR3 reads TGTGCCAGCTCACCAGCTGGGGGGGAAACTGAAGCTTTCTTT.

This clone has just one count. The chain is built from TRBV7-9 and TRBJ2-7; TRBD1 matches at 8 bases. V shed 4 bases and J 8 bases; nucleotides not matched to a gene: 16. Germline-derived CDR1 and CDR2 are SEHNR and FQNEAQ (reference sequence). The CDR3 length is 16 residues. CDR3 residues: CASSSTQGVRHTQQYF. DNA of the CDR3: TGTGCCAGCAGCTCAACACAGGGGGTAAGACACACCCAGCAGTACTTC.

This clone was detected only once. CDR3 nucleotide sequence: TGTGCCAGTAGTTGGAGCAGGGATGAGACCCAGTACTTC. As protein: CASSWSRDETQYF. The chain couples TRBV19 to TRBJ2-5, with D maybe TRBD1 (5 bases). This CDR3 is 13 amino acids long. V lost 5 bases and J 5 bases, leaving 12 bases between the germline ends. Per the germline V gene, CDR1 is LNHDA and CDR2 is SQIVND (reference sequence).

V is TRBV24-1 and J is TRBJ1-2; no firm D call. Germline V gene data show CDR1 as KGHDR and CDR2 as SFDVKD. Trimming took off 4 bases at V and 2 bases at J, with 10 bases between the two ends. CDR3 size: 14 residues. The CDR3 protein is CATSDRVINYGYTF. The CDR3, as DNA: TGTGCCACCAGTGACCGGGTGATAAACTATGGCTACACCTTC.

The gene calls are TRBV9 and TRBJ2-3; D perhaps matches TRBD2 (5 bases). V dropped 0 bases and J dropped 3 bases, with 14 bases sitting between them. CDR1 and CDR2 (germline): SGDLS, YYNGEE. This CDR3 has 16 residues. The CDR3 loop is CASSVGLATYTDTQYF. For the CDR3, the DNA is TGTGCCAGCAGCGTAGGGCTAGCTACGTATACAGATACGCAGTATTTT.

The chain couples TRBV21-1 to TRBJ1-2. TRBV21-1 is a documented pseudogene. The CDR3 runs to 16 residues. CDR3 residues: CASSKERREVNYGYTF. DNA for the CDR3: TGTGCCAGCAGCAAAGAGAGGAGAGAGGTCAACTATGGCTACACCTTC.